The next 7 T cell receptor beta chains were all read from a single sample in a study of control samples from healthy donors and cancer patients. Libraries were prepared by immunoSEQ multiplex PCR; TCRdb keeps only in-frame clonotypes and omits some of them. The sample shows fewer than 200,000 clones, around 90% of them seen only once. Input material: blood. The receptors come from a man aged 25 to 45 in good health.

V gene TRBV11-2 combines with J gene TRBJ1-2; 8 nucleotides agree with TRBD1. CDR1 SGHAT and CDR2 FQNNGV come from the germline V gene. The CDR3 is 16 residues long. The ends lost 3 bases at V and 4 bases at J; junction bases unmatched: 10. The CDR3 loop reads CASSLSQDRAIYGYTF. Written as DNA, the CDR3 is TGTGCCAGCAGCTTGAGTCAGGACAGGGCCATCTATGGCTACACCTTC.

This clone was counted once. The chain uses TRBV28 and TRBJ1-5; D unresolved. CDR1 and CDR2 (germline): MDHEN, SYDVKM. The CDR3 is 15 amino acids. The V gene lost 3 bases and the J gene lost 3 bases, with 12 bases spanning the gap. This CDR3 reads CASSFPSKVNQPQHF. The CDR3 nucleotides are TGTGCCAGCAGTTTTCCCTCAAAGGTCAATCAGCCCCAGCATTTT.

This clone was seen a few times. The chain carries TRBV7-9 and TRBJ1-1; no clear D. Looked up from germline, CDR1 is SEHNR and CDR2 is FQNEAQ (reference sequence). The CDR3 contains 13 residues. Trimming removed 3 bases at V and 7 bases at J, with 12 bases between. CDR3 amino acids: CASSLRQLDEAFF. In DNA form, the CDR3 reads TGTGCCAGCAGCTTGAGACAACTCGATGAAGCTTTCTTT.

The chain combines TRBV2 with TRBJ1-2, with TRBD1 matching 7 bases. V was clipped by 3 bases and J by 4 bases; unmatched bases: 2. Per germline, CDR1 SNHLY and CDR2 FYNNEI. The CDR3 sequence is 13 residues long. In nucleotides, the CDR3 is TGTGCCAGCAGTGAGGGGACAGTCTATGGCTACACCTTC. Translation gives CASSEGTVYGYTF.

The J gene is TRBJ2-7, the V gene TRBV6-6; 12 positions match TRBD2. The CDR3 has 15 amino acids. V lost 2 bases to trimming and J lost 2 bases; unmatched junction nucleotides: 1. Germline V gives CDR1 MNHNY, CDR2 SVGAGI (reference sequence). The CDR3 loop is CASSYLAGGPYEQYF. CDR3 DNA sequence: TGTGCCAGCAGTTACCTAGCGGGAGGGCCCTACGAGCAGTACTTC.

V usage is TRBV28 and J usage is TRBJ1-4; 8 positions agree with TRBD1. The CDR3 has 16 amino acids. The ends lost 6 bases at V and 4 bases at J; junction bases unmatched: 10. In germline, CDR1 is MDHEN, CDR2 SYDVKM. The DNA of the CDR3 is TGTGCCAGCAGACCAATTAACAGGGGGTATAATGAAAAACTGTTTTTT. This encodes CASRPINRGYNEKLFF.

The chain couples TRBV18 to TRBJ1-1, with 8 nucleotides matching TRBD1. V lost 3 bases to trimming and J lost 1 base; unmatched junction nucleotides: 4. The CDR3 sequence is 15 residues long. Looked up from germline, CDR1 is KGHSH and CDR2 is LQKENI. CDR3 amino acids: CASSPRQGTNTEAFF. CDR3 coding DNA: TGTGCCAGCTCACCCCGACAGGGGACGAACACTGAAGCTTTCTTT.